Included here is one T cell receptor beta chain sequence, with context. Antigen unknown. Trimming shortened V by 2 bases and J by 5 bases, and 14 bases separated the two germline ends. The germline CDR1 and CDR2 sequences are LGHNA and YNFKEQ. The CDR3 is 15 amino acids. Next came a second PCR, run for about 7 to 12 cycles, which used a sample-barcoded 5' primer along with a J-beta primer mix. MiXCR, run by TCRdb on the 5' RACE reads, gives a single entry per CDR3 protein. The sample includes some 760,000 distinct CDR3 sequences, 25% of them seen just once. The data originate from a study of blood T cells in healthy people across ages. Study conclusions and caveats: Roughly linearly, TCR beta diversity per million T cells fell as age increased. Unsorted PBMCs blocked a conclusive comparison of naive and antigen-experienced cells.

The sample also formed part of further work on T cells of mothers and their children.

The source is a boy aged 5-17 years in good health. The specimen sequenced was blood. The chain couples TRBV4-2 to TRBJ2-3, with D tentatively TRBD1 or TRBD2 (6 bases each). The CDR3, as DNA: TGTGCCAGCAGCCAAAACGACAGGAGGGGAGATACGCAGTATTTT. Protein product: CASSQNDRRGDTQYF.